This T cell receptor (beta chain) was sequenced during a study of cytomegalovirus exposure and HLA in healthy donors. Study observations and caveats: Immune exposure was documented only through CMV serostatus.

Researchers ran the PCR with 60 Vbeta and 13 Jbeta primers. Sequencing used immunoSEQ multiplex PCR; TCRdb keeps in-frame clones, though not all of them. This sample has about 200,000 clones; about 74% occur once, and the top ten carry about 16%. In the case of this clone: No antigen is known for it.

The germline V gene encodes CDR1 MDHEN and CDR2 SYDVKM. This CDR3 has 17 amino acids. Trimming at V came to 7 bases and at J to 0 bases, leaving 11 bases not matched to a gene. The TCR sequence derives from a man in his forties in good health and CMV-seronegative. The chain links TRBV28 to TRBJ2-3, with 9 positions matching TRBD2. The sample taken for sequencing was PBMCs. In DNA form, the CDR3 reads TGTGCCAGCATCACACGACTAGCGGCAGATAGCACAGATACGCAGTATTTT. Residues: CASITRLAADSTDTQYF. The full variable domain, its missing parts supplied by reference TRBV28 and TRBJ2-3, is DVKVTQSSRYLVKRTGEKVFLECVQDMDHENMFWYRQDPGLGLRLIYFSYDVKMKEKGDIPEGYSVSREKKERFSLILESASTNQTSMYLCASITRLAADSTDTQYFGPGTRLTVL.